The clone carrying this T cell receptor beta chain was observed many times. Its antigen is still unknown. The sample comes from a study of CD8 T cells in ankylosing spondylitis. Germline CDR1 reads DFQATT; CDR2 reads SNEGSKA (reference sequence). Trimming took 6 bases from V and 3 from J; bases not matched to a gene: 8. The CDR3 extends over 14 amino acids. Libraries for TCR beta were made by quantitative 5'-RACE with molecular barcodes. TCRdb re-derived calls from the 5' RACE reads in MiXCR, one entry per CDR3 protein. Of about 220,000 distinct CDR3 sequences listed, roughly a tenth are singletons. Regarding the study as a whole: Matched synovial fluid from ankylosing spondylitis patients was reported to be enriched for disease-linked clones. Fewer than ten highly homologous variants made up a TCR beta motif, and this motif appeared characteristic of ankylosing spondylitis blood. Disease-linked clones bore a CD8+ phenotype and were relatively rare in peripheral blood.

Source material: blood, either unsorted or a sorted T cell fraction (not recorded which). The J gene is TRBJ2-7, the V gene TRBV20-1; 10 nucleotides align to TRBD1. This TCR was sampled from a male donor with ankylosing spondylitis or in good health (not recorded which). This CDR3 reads CSATFGTGVYEQYF. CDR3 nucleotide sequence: TGCAGTGCCACGTTCGGGACAGGGGTCTACGAGCAGTACTTC.